The 8 T cell receptor beta chains listed next were all sequenced from one sample in a study of blood T cell repertoires in COVID-19. Sequenced by immunoSEQ multiplex PCR; TCRdb stores in-frame clones only, minus some. The repertoire has 40,000 to 45,000 clones, roughly 88% of them found once; the top ten carry 7% to 9%. The specimen was peripheral blood. The receptors here all came from a man between 60 and 75 years old with active COVID-19.

V is TRBV27 and J is TRBJ2-2; D call uncertain. This CDR3 contains 16 residues. Trimming pared 5 bases from V and 2 bases from J, leaving 15 bases between. From germline, CDR1 is MNHEY and CDR2 SMNVEV (reference sequence). The CDR3 here is CASSTYIAVNTGELFF. In DNA, the CDR3 is TGTGCCAGCAGTACTTATATCGCCGTAAACACCGGGGAGCTGTTTTTT.

This sequence joins TRBV10-3 and TRBJ2-7; TRBD2 is a possible D gene (5 bases). The CDR3 has 17 amino acids. The germline gives CDR1 ENHRY, CDR2 SYGVKD. Trimming shortened V by 0 bases and J by 5 bases, and 20 bases separated the two germline ends. The CDR3 bases are TGTGCCATCAGTGAGTCCTTAGGAGGAATTAATCAGGACGAGCAGTACTTC. Its translation is CAISESLGGINQDEQYF.

V and J are TRBV6-5 and TRBJ1-5; TRBD1 matches at 8 bases. CDR3 length: 15 residues. Germline CDR1 reads MNHEY; CDR2 reads SVGAGI. V gave up 4 bases and J gave up 2 bases; unmatched junction bases: 4. The CDR3 DNA sequence: TGTGCCAGCAGTTGGACAGGGAAGGGCAATCAGCCCCAGCATTTT. Translating gives CASSWTGKGNQPQHF.

This clone has more than one count but fewer than ten. The V and J genes are TRBV9 and TRBJ2-3; TRBD1 matches at 9 bases. Germline trimming cut 0 bases from V and 0 bases from J; bases unmatched to any gene: 5. Germline V gives CDR1 SGDLS, CDR2 YYNGEE. The CDR3 sequence is 17 residues long. The DNA for the CDR3 is TGTGCCAGCAGCGTAGTCGGGACAGGGACAAGCACAGATACGCAGTATTTT. It is translated as CASSVVGTGTSTDTQYF.

This chain connects TRBV6-5 to TRBJ2-7; TRBD2 agrees at 14 bases. Germline-derived CDR1 and CDR2 are MNHEY and SVGAGI. This CDR3 region has 14 residues. V lost 6 bases to trimming and J lost 3 bases; unmatched junction nucleotides: 1. The CDR3 loop is CASRGTSGSYEQYF. DNA for the CDR3: TGTGCCAGCAGGGGGACTAGCGGGAGCTACGAGCAGTACTTC.

V is TRBV11-2 and J is TRBJ2-1, with TRBD1 as a possible D gene (5 bases). CDR3 length: 13 residues. V was cut by 3 bases and J by 6 bases, with 9 bases left in between. The germline V gene has CDR1 SGHAT and CDR2 FQNNGV. CDR3 residues: CASSLPGFNEQFF. The CDR3 coding sequence is TGTGCCAGCAGCTTGCCAGGGTTCAATGAGCAGTTCTTC.

The chain has TRBV7-9 and TRBJ2-7, with a weak D call TRBD2 (5 bases). Germline values: CDR1 SEHNR, CDR2 FQNEAQ (reference sequence). The CDR3 runs to 13 residues. Trimming removed 3 bases from V and 3 bases from J, with 9 bases in between. The CDR3 DNA is TGTGCCAGCAGCTTTCCCGGGGTCTACGAGCAGTACTTC. Amino acids: CASSFPGVYEQYF.

In regard to this clone: An end of the junction does not agree with germline; a read error may underlie this. The rearrangement joins TRBV11-2 to TRBJ1-1; 10 bases are shared with TRBD1. Germline lookup yields CDR1 SGHAT and CDR2 FQNNGV. The CDR3 contains 15 residues. The CDR3 DNA sequence: TGTGCCAGCAGCTCTCGACAGGGGGCCCTTACTGGAGCTTTCTTT. Its translation: CASSSRQGALTGAFF.